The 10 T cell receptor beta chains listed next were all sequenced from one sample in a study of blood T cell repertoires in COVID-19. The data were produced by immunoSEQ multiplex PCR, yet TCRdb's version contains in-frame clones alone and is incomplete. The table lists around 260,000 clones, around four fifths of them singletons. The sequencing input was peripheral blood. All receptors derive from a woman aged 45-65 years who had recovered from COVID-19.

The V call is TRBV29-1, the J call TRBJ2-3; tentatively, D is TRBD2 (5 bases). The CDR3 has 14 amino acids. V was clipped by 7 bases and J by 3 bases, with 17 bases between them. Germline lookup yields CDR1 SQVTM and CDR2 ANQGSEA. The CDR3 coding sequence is TGCAGCGGCACGGGGAAGGCCGGGACAGATACGCAGTATTTT. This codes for CSGTGKAGTDTQYF.

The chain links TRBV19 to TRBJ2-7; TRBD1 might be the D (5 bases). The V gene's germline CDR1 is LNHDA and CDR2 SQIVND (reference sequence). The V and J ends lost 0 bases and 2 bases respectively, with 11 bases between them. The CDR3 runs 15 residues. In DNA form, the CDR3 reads TGTGCCAGTAGTATAGAGCAGGGCCTGACCTACGAGCAGTACTTC. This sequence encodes CASSIEQGLTYEQYF.

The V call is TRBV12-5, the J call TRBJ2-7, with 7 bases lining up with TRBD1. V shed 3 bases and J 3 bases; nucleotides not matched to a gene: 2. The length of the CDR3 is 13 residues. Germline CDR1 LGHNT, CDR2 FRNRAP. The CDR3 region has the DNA TGTGCTAGTGGTTTTGGGACAGACTACGAGCAGTACTTC. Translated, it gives CASGFGTDYEQYF.

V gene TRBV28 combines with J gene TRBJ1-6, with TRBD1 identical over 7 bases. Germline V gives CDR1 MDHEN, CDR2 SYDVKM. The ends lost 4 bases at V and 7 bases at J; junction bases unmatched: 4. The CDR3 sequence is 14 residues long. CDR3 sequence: CASSYRGGNSPLHF. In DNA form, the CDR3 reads TGTGCCAGCAGTTACAGGGGCGGGAATTCACCCCTCCACTTT.

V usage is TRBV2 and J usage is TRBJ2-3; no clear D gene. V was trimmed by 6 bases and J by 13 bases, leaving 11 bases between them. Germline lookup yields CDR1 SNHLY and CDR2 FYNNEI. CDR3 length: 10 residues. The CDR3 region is CASSLSREYF. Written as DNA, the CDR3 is TGTGCCAGCAGCTTATCCCGCGAGTATTTT. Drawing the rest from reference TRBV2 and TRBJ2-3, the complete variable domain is EPEVTQTPSHQVTQMGQEVILRCVPISNHLYFYWYRQILGQKVEFLVSFYNNEISEKSEIFDDQFSVERPDGSNFTLKIRSTKLEDSAMYFCASSLSREYFGPGTRLTVL.

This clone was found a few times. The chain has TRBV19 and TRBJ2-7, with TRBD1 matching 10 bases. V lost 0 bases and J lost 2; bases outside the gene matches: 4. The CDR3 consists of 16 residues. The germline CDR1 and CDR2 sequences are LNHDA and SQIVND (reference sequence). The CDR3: CASSIDSGTGAYEQYF. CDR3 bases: TGTGCCAGTAGTATAGATTCCGGGACAGGGGCCTACGAGCAGTACTTC.

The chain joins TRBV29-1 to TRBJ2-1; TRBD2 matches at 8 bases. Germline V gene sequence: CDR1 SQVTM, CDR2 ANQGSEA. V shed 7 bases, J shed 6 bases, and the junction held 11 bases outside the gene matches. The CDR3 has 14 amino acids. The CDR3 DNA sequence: TGCAGCGCCAGCGGGAGTGCTTTACGCAATGAGCAGTTCTTC. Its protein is CSASGSALRNEQFF.

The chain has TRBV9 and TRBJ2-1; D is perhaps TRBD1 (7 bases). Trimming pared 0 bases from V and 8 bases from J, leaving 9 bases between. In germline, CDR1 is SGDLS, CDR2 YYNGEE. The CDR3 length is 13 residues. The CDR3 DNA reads TGTGCCAGCAGCGTAGGCAGGGGGGATGAGCAGTTCTTC. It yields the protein CASSVGRGDEQFF.

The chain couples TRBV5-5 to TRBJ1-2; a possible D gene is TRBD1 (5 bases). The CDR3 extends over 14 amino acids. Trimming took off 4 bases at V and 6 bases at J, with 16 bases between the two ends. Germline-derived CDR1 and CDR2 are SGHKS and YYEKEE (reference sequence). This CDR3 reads CASSPLGGEHGYTF. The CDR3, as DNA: TGTGCCAGCAGCCCTTTGGGAGGGGAGCATGGCTACACCTTC.

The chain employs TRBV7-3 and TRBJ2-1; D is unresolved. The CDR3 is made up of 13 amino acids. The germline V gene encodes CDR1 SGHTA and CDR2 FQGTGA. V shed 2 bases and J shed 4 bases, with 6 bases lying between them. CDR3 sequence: CASSLGQYNEQFF. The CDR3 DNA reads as TGTGCCAGCAGCTTAGGGCAGTACAATGAGCAGTTCTTC.